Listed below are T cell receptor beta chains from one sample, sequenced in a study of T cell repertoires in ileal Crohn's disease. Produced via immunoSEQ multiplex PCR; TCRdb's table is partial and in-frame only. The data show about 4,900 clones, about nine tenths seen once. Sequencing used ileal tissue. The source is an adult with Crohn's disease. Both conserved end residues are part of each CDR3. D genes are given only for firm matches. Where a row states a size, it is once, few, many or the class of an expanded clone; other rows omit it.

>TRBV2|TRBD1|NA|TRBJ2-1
TGTGCCAGTAGGACCGGGACAGGGTTCAATGAGCAGTTCTTC
CASRTGTGFNEQFF
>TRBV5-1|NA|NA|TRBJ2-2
TGCGCCAGCAGCTTTGCCCTGAGGTCCGGGGAGCTGTTTTTT
CASSFALRSGELFF
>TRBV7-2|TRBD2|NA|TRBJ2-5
TGTGCCAGCAGCTTAGTATGGGGAGGGGCGGAGACCCAGTACTTC
CASSLVWGGAETQYF
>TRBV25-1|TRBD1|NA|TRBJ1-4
TGTGCCAGCAGTGAGGCAGGGGGCTTGGAGGAAAAACTGTTTTTT
CASSEAGGLEEKLFF
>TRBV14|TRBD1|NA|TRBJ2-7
TGTGCCAGCAGCCCTCTACAGGGGCGGTCTAACGAGCAGTACTTC
CASSPLQGRSNEQYF
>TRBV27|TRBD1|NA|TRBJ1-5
TGTGCCAGCAGTCTATATGGGACAGGGCGTCAGCCCCAGCATTTT
CASSLYGTGRQPQHF
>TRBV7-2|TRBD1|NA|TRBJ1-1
TGTGCCAGCAGCAACCGGGACAGGGGGACCACTGAAGCTTTCTTT
CASSNRDRGTTEAFF
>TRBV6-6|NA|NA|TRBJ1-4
TGTGCCAGCAGTTTAATACAGGGACCACGGAATGAAAAACTGTTTTTT
CASSLIQGPRNEKLFF
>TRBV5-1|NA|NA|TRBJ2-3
TGCGCCAGCAGCCCTCGTCGCACAGATACGCAGTATTTT
CASSPRRTDTQYF
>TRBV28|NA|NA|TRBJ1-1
TGTGCCAGCAGTGCAGGGCTGGGGACTGAAGCTTTCTTT
CASSAGLGTEAFF
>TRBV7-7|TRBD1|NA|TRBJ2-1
TGTGCCAGCAGCCCTAAGGACAGGGCCTTTTCCTACAATGAGCAGTTCTTC
CASSPKDRAFSYNEQFF
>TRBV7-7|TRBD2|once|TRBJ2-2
TGTGCCAGCAGCGGCGGGGGGCTCGCGGGCACCGGGGAGCTGTTTTTT
CASSGGGLAGTGELFF
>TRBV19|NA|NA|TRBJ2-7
TGTGCCAGTAGTGCCGGGACACGCGAGCAGTACTTC
CASSAGTREQYF
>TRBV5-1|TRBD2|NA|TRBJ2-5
TGCGCCAGCAGGAGCGGGGGAGGAGAGACCCAGTACTTC
CASRSGGGETQYF
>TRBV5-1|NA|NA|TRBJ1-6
TGCGCCAGCAGCCTCGCCGGGCAGGGAGGTAATTCACCCCTCCACTTT
CASSLAGQGGNSPLHF